This T cell receptor beta chain was retrieved from a study of cytomegalovirus exposure and HLA in healthy donors. Study-wide results and caveats: With further analysis later on, most CMV-associated TCR beta chains appeared HLA-restricted. A later analysis associated 16,951 TCR beta sequences with HLA alleles at a 0.05 false discovery rate.

This clone was counted between two and nine times. Its antigen is undetermined. It was healthy bone marrow donors who served as donors. Both 60 Vbeta primers and 13 Jbeta primers went into the PCR. Sequenced by immunoSEQ multiplex PCR; TCRdb stores in-frame clones only, minus some. The data contain 55,000 to 85,000 clones, around 78% of them singletons. V lost 6 bases to trimming and J lost 0 bases; unmatched junction nucleotides: 4. Germline assignment: CDR1 ENHRY and CDR2 SYGVKD. CDR3 length equals 16 residues. The chain recombines TRBV10-3 with TRBJ2-6, with TRBD1 matching over 8 bases. The receptor's source is a man aged 18 to 35 in good health and CMV-seropositive. Input material: PBMCs. The CDR3 region is CAISGTGNSGANVLTF. As DNA, the CDR3 is TGTGCCATCAGCGGGACAGGAAACTCTGGGGCCAACGTCCTGACTTTC.